The rows below give T cell receptor beta chains drawn from one sample of a study of T cells in localized non-small cell lung cancer. Assay used: immunoSEQ multiplex PCR; TCRdb lists only in-frame clones, some missing. There are 60,000 to 75,000 clones in the sample; roughly 81% occur only once, and around an eighth lies in the top ten. The starting material was peripheral blood, obtained before any cancer treatment. The receptors were sampled from a female donor older than 55 with stage I lung adenocarcinoma. Each CDR3 is given with its conserved first and last residue. D genes are given only for firm matches. The size of a clone is reported for some rows only, either as once, few or many, or as a class for expanded clones.

j_call | d_call | clone_size | v_call | cdr3_nt | cdr3_aa
TRBJ2-6 | NA | NA | TRBV19 | TGTGCCAGTAGTACCCTTATTGGGGCCAACGTCCTGACTTTC | CASSTLIGANVLTF
TRBJ1-1 | TRBD1 | NA | TRBV10-3 | TGTGCCATCAGCGGGACAGCGAACACTGAAGCTTTCTTT | CAISGTANTEAFF
TRBJ1-2 | TRBD1 | few | TRBV6-1 | TGTGCCAGCACCTTTGGGGACAGAAAGAACTATGGCTACACCTTC | CASTFGDRKNYGYTF
TRBJ1-2 | NA | NA | TRBV5-1 | TGCGCCAGCAGCATTGGACCTTCGGATGGCGGCTACACCTTC | CASSIGPSDGGYTF
TRBJ1-2 | NA | NA | TRBV28 | TGTGCCAGCAGTAGAGACCAGCGAGATGGCTACACCTTC | CASSRDQRDGYTF
TRBJ2-5 | NA | NA | TRBV10-1 | TGCGCCAGCAGTGAGTCGAGGGGAGGAGGCCAAGAGACCCAGTACTTC | CASSESRGGGQETQYF
TRBJ2-7 | NA | NA | TRBV7-2 | TGTGCCAGCAGCTTAGATGGGGGAGGTAGATACGAGCAGTACTTC | CASSLDGGGRYEQYF
TRBJ2-3 | NA | NA | TRBV7-3 | TGTGCCAGCAGCTCTGGAAGGGATACGCAGTATTTT | CASSSGRDTQYF
TRBJ2-5 | NA | NA | TRBV5-1 | TGCGCCAGCACCCCAACCCCCGGGGCTCAAGAGACCCAGTACTTC | CASTPTPGAQETQYF
TRBJ1-2 | NA | NA | TRBV19 | TGTGCCAGTAGTTTCGGACCGATCAACTATGGCTACACCTTC | CASSFGPINYGYTF
TRBJ1-5 | NA | few | TRBV27 | TGTGCCAGCAGTTTATCGCCCGAAAAGGGGCCCCAGCATTTT | CASSLSPEKGPQHF
TRBJ1-6 | NA | NA | TRBV6-5 | TGTGCCAGCAGTTACTCGCAGGGTAGGAATTCACCCCTCCACTTT | CASSYSQGRNSPLHF
TRBJ2-3 | NA | NA | TRBV25-1 | TGTGCCAGCAGTGAAGGGACTTTCACAGATACGCAGTATTTT | CASSEGTFTDTQYF
TRBJ1-1 | NA | NA | TRBV21-1 | TGTGCCGAAAGACTGGGTACTGAAGCTTTCTTT | CAERLGTEAFF
TRBJ2-2 | TRBD2 | NA | TRBV9 | TGTGCCAGCAGAAAAGCGGGGGGCCGCACCGGGGAGCTGTTTTTT | CASRKAGGRTGELFF
TRBJ1-5 | TRBD1 | NA | TRBV19 | TGTGCCAGTAGTCAACAGGGGGCTGGCCAGCCCCAGCATTTT | CASSQQGAGQPQHF
TRBJ2-7 | NA | NA | TRBV15 | TGTGCCACCAGCAGAGATACAGCCTCCTACGAGCAGTACTTC | CATSRDTASYEQYF
TRBJ2-3 | NA | NA | TRBV9 | TGTGCCAGCAGCGTAGCTACGGTGGGGCAGGGAACAGATACGCAGTATTTT | CASSVATVGQGTDTQYF
TRBJ2-2 | TRBD1 | NA | TRBV7-9 | TGTGCCAGTCTAAAGGGGGCCCCTGTGGTAGCCGGGGAGCTGTTTTTT | CASLKGAPVVAGELFF
TRBJ1-1 | TRBD1 | NA | TRBV7-3 | TGTGCCAGCAGCCAAACAGGGGGCGTAAGTGGAGCTTTCTTT | CASSQTGGVSGAFF
TRBJ2-1 | NA | NA | TRBV7-3 | TGTGCCAGCAGCTTAAGTGGAGGGAATGAGCAGTTCTTC | CASSLSGGNEQFF
TRBJ2-7 | NA | NA | TRBV19 | TGTGCCAGTAGTATAGCAGGCCTGAGCTCCTACGAGCAGTACTTC | CASSIAGLSSYEQYF
TRBJ2-1 | TRBD1 | NA | TRBV11-3 | TGTGCCAGCAGCTTTGACAGGGGGCTTGGGGAGCAGTTCTTC | CASSFDRGLGEQFF
TRBJ1-1 | NA | NA | TRBV11-2 | TGTGCCAGCAGCAAATGGGAGACCAGTGAAGCTTTCTTT | CASSKWETSEAFF
TRBJ2-7 | NA | NA | TRBV6-1 | TGTGCCAGCAGCGCGGGGACACCTAACTCCTACGAGCAGTACTTC | CASSAGTPNSYEQYF
TRBJ1-3 | TRBD1 | NA | TRBV29-1 | TGCAGCGCTGGGCCTCTGGAGGGGGCCTCTGGAAACACCATATATTTT | CSAGPLEGASGNTIYF
TRBJ1-5 | NA | NA | TRBV6-6 | TGTGCCAGCAGCCCGATACAGGGAGGGGGAAGTCAGCCCCAGCATTTT | CASSPIQGGGSQPQHF
TRBJ1-5 | TRBD1 | NA | TRBV7-9 | TGTGCCAGCAGCAAGACAGGGCCGGAGCCCCAGCATTTT | CASSKTGPEPQHF
TRBJ2-7 | NA | few | TRBV2 | TGTGCCAGCAGTGACAGGGCCGAGCAGTACTTC | CASSDRAEQYF
TRBJ2-3 | TRBD2 | NA | TRBV5-5 | TGTGCCAGCAGCTCAGCGACTAGCGGGGGAGATACGCAGTATTTT | CASSSATSGGDTQYF
TRBJ1-3 | NA | NA | TRBV5-1 | TGCGCCAGCAGGGCGGACAGTCGCTCTGGAAACACCATATATTTT | CASRADSRSGNTIYF
TRBJ1-2 | TRBD1 | NA | TRBV7-2 | TGTGCCAGCAGCAACGACAGGGCAAACTATGGCTACACCTTC | CASSNDRANYGYTF
TRBJ2-1 | NA | NA | TRBV6-5 | TGTGCCAGCCATAGGGGCCCGTACAATGAGCAGTTCTTC | CASHRGPYNEQFF
TRBJ1-2 | NA | NA | TRBV6-1 | TGTGCCAGCAGTGAAGGGGGTGGAGCTAACTATGGCTACACCTTC | CASSEGGGANYGYTF